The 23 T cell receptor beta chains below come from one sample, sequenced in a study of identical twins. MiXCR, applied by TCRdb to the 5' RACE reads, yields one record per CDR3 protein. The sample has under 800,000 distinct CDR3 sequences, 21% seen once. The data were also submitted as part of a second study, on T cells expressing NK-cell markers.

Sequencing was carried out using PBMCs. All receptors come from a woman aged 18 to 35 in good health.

The CDR3 loop reads CASQTYNEQFF. CDR3 nucleotides: TGTGCCAGCCAAACGTACAATGAGCAGTTCTTC. The chain links TRBV3-1 to TRBJ2-1; D unresolved. The germline V gene encodes CDR1 LGHDT and CDR2 YNNKEL (reference sequence). Trimming removed 8 bases from V and 4 bases from J, with 6 bases in between. CDR3 size: 11 residues.

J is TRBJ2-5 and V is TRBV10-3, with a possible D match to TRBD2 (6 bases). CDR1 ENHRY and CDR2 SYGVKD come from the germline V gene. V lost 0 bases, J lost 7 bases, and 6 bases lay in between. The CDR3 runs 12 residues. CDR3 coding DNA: TGTGCCATCAGTGAGTCGGGAGGGACCCAGTACTTC. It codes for CAISESGGTQYF.

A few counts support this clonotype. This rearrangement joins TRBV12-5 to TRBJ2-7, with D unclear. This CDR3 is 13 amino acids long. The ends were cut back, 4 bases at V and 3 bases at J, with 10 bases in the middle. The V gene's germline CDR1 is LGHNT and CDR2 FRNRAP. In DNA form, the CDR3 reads TGTGCTAGTGGTTCCGGGTTCGGCTACGAGCAGTACTTC. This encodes CASGSGFGYEQYF.

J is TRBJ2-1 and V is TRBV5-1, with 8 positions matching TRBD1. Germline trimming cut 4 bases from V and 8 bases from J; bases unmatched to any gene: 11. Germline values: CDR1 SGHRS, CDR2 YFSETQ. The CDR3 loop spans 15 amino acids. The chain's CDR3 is CASSAQGARIDEQFF. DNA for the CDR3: TGCGCCAGCAGCGCGCAGGGGGCGCGTATAGATGAGCAGTTCTTC.

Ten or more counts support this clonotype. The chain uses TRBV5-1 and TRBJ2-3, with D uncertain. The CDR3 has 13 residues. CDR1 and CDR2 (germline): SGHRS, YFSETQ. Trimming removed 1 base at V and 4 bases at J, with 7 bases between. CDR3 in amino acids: CASSLNVADTQYF. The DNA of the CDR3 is TGCGCCAGCAGCTTGAACGTTGCAGATACGCAGTATTTT.

Written as DNA, the CDR3 is TGTGCCAGCAGCCTGACGGGGCTGGGGACCGGGGAGCTGTTTTTT. This encodes CASSLTGLGTGELFF. The chain carries TRBV7-9 and TRBJ2-2, with D possibly called TRBD1 or TRBD2 (5 bases each). Germline V gene data show CDR1 as SEHNR and CDR2 as FQNEAQ (reference sequence). The CDR3 sequence is 15 residues long. The germline V and J ends were trimmed by 5 bases and 5 bases, with 15 bases remaining between them. Drawing the rest from reference TRBV7-9 and TRBJ2-2, the complete variable domain is DTGVSQNPRHKITKRGQNVTFRCDPISEHNRLYWYRQTLGQGPEFLTYFQNEAQLEKSRLLSDRFSAERPKGSFSTLEIQRTEQGDSAMYLCASSLTGLGTGELFFGEGSRLTVL.

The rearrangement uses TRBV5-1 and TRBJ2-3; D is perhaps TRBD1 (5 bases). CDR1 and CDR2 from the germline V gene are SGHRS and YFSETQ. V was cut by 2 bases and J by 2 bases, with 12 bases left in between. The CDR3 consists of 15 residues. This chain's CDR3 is CASSLDSYSTDTQYF. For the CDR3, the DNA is TGCGCCAGCAGCTTAGACAGCTATTCCACAGATACGCAGTATTTT.

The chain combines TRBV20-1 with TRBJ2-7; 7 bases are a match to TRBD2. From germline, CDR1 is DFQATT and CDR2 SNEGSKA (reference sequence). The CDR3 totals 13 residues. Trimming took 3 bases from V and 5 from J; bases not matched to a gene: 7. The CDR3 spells CSASGRAVNEQYF. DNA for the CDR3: TGCAGTGCTAGTGGGAGGGCTGTAAACGAGCAGTACTTC.

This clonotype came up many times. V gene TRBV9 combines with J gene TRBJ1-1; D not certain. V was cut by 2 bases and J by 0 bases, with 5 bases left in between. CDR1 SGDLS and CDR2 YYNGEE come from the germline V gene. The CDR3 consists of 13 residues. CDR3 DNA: TGTGCCAGCAGCGTTTGGGTGAACACTGAAGCTTTCTTT. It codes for CASSVWVNTEAFF.

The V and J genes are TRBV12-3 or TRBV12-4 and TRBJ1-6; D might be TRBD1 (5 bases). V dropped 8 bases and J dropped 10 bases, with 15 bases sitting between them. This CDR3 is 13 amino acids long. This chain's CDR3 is CASQRGSYSPLHF. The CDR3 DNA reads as TGTGCCAGCCAAAGGGGCAGTTACTCACCCCTCCACTTT.

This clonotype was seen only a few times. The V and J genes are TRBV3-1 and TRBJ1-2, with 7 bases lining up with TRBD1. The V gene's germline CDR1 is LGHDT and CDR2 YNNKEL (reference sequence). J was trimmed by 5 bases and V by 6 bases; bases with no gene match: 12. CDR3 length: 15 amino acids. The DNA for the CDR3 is TGTGCCAGCAGTTATAGACAGGGAAATCATTATGGCTACACCTTC. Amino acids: CASSYRQGNHYGYTF.

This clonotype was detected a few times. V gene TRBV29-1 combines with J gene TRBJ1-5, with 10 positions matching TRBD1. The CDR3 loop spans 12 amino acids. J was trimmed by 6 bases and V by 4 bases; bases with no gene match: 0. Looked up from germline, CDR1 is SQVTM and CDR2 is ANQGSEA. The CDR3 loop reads CSVGQGAQPQHF. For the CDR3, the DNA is TGCAGCGTTGGACAGGGGGCTCAGCCCCAGCATTTT.

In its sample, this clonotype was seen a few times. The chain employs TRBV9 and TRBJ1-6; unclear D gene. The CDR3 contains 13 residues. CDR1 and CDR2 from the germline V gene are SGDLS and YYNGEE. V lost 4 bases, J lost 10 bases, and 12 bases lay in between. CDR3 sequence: CASSPDPGSPLHF. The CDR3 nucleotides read TGTGCCAGCAGCCCTGACCCTGGATCACCCCTCCACTTT. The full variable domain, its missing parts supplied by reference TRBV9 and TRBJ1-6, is DSGVTQTPKHLITATGQRVTLRCSPRSGDLSVYWYQQSLDQGLQFLIQYYNGEERAKGNILERFSAQQFPDLHSELNLSSLELGDSALYFCASSPDPGSPLHFGNGTRLTVT.

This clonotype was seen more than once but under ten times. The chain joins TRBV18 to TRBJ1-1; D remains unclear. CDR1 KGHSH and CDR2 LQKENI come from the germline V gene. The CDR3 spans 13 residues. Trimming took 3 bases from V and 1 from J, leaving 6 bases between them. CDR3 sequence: CASSPVGNTEAFF. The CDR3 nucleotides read TGTGCCAGCTCACCCGTGGGGAACACTGAAGCTTTCTTT.

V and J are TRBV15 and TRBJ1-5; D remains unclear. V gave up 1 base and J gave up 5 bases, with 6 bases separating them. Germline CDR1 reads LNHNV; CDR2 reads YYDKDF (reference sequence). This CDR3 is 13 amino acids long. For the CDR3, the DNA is TGTGCCACCAGCAGAGCGCAGGATCAGCCCCAGCATTTT. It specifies CATSRAQDQPQHF.

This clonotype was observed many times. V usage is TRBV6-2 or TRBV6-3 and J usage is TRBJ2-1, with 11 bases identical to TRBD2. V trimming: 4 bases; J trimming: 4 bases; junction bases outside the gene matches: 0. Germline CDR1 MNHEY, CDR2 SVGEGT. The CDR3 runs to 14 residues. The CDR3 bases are TGTGCCAGCAGTTGGACTAGCGGGTACAATGAGCAGTTCTTC. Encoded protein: CASSWTSGYNEQFF.

The CDR3 nucleotides are TGCGCCAGCAGCCAAGATTGGGGGGCTAGCGGGAGCACAGATACGCAGTATTTT. The encoded protein is CASSQDWGASGSTDTQYF. The rearrangement joins TRBV4-3 to TRBJ2-3; 8 bases align to TRBD2. V trimming: 0 bases; J trimming: 0 bases; junction bases outside the gene matches: 8. The length of the CDR3 is 18 residues. The germline V gene encodes CDR1 LGHNA and CDR2 YSLEER.

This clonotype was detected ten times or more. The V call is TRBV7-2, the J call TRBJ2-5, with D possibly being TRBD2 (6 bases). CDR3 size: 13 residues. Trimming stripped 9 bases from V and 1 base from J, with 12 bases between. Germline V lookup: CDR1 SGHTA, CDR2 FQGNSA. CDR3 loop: CASTGTFQETQYF. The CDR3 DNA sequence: TGTGCCAGTACCGGGACTTTCCAAGAGACCCAGTACTTC.

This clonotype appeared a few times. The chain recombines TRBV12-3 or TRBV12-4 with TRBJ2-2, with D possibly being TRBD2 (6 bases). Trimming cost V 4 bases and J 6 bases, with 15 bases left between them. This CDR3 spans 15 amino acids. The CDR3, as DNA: TGTGCCAGCAGTTCCCCCCCCGGGAGTCCCGGGGAGCTGTTTTTT. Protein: CASSSPPGSPGELFF.

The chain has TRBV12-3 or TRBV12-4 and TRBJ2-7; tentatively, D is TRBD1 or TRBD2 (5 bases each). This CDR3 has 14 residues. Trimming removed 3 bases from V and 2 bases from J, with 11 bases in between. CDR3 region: CASSFGGFAYEQYF. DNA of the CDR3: TGTGCCAGCAGTTTTGGGGGTTTCGCCTACGAGCAGTACTTC.

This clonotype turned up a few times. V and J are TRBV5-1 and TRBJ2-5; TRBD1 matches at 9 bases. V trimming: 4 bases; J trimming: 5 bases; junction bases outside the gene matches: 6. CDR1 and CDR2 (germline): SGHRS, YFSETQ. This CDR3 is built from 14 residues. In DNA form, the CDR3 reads TGCGCCAGCAGCGAACAGGGGGCATGGGAGACCCAGTACTTC. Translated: CASSEQGAWETQYF.

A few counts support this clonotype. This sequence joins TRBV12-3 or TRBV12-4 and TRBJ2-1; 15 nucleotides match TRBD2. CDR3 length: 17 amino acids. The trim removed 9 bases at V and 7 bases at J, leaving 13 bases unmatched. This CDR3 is CASNPTPGTSGRNEQFF. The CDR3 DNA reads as TGTGCCAGTAACCCAACCCCCGGGACTAGCGGGAGGAATGAGCAGTTCTTC.

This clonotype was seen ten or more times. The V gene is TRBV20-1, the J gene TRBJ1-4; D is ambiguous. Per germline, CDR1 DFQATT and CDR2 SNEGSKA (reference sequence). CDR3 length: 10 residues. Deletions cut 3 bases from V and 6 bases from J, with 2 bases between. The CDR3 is CSARDEKLFF. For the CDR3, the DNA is TGCAGTGCTAGGGATGAAAAACTGTTTTTT.